This T cell receptor (beta chain) was obtained from a study of blood T cell repertoires in COVID-19. Assay: immunoSEQ multiplex PCR; the TCRdb copy retains only in-frame clones and omits some. The table records 220,000 or so clones, 82% of them present only once. This CDR3 contains 12 residues. In germline, CDR1 is SGHVS, CDR2 FQNEAQ. The trim removed 4 bases at V and 10 bases at J, leaving 3 bases unmatched. Only one count was recorded for this clone. Sequenced sample: PBMCs or T cells enriched from blood (not recorded which). This receptor was obtained from a woman in her fifties or sixties who had recovered from COVID-19. J is TRBJ2-1 and V is TRBV7-8; 8 nucleotides line up with TRBD2. CDR3 in amino acids: CASSSLAGEQFF. CDR3 DNA: TGTGCCAGCAGCTCCTTAGCGGGGGAGCAGTTCTTC.